This is a list of T cell receptor beta chains from one sample in a study of blood T cell repertoires in COVID-19. The protocol was immunoSEQ multiplex PCR, while the TCRdb copy is restricted to in-frame clones and leaves out a portion. The profile covers 300,000 to 400,000 clones, with more than 75% appearing a single time and 1% taken by the ten largest. The sequencing sample was made of peripheral blood. The receptors stem from a man in his forties or fifties with active or convalescent COVID-19. CDR3s include the opening cysteine and the closing phenylalanine or tryptophan. The D gene is left open where the match is weak. Some rows mark clone size as missing; the rest say once, few, many or name a class of expanded clone.

>-|TRBV10-2|-|TRBJ2-1
CATGTLAYNEQFF
TGCGCCACCGGGACTCTAGCCTACAATGAGCAGTTCTTC
>-|TRBV21-1|-|TRBJ1-1
CASSNFAGRNTEAFF
TGTGCCAGCAGCAACTTTGCAGGCCGGAACACTGAAGCTTTCTTT
>-|TRBV28|-|TRBJ1-2
CASSLGGTRLANYGYTF
TGTGCCAGCAGTTTGGGGGGGACCCGCCTAGCTAACTATGGCTACACCTTC
>-|TRBV19|-|TRBJ1-2
CASNSQFADLGYGYTF
TGTGCCAGTAATTCTCAATTTGCCGACCTAGGTTATGGCTACACCTTC
>-|TRBV6-5|-|TRBJ2-1
CASSRASSSYNEQFF
TGTGCCAGCAGCAGAGCTAGCAGCTCCTACAATGAGCAGTTCTTC
>-|TRBV4-1|-|TRBJ2-4
CASSQFAGTNKNIQYF
TGCGCCAGCAGCCAATTCGCGGGTACCAATAAGAACATTCAGTACTTC
>TRBD2|TRBV5-1|-|TRBJ2-5
CASSRLDGGGETQYF
TGCGCCAGCAGCCGGTTGGACGGGGGGGGAGAGACCCAGTACTTC
>-|TRBV5-8|-|TRBJ2-5
CASKAVSRETQYF
TGTGCCAGCAAGGCGGTGTCTCGGGAGACCCAGTACTTC
>-|TRBV4-1|-|TRBJ2-7
CASSQALTTYEQYF
TGCGCCAGCAGCCAAGCGTTGACTACCTACGAGCAGTACTTC
>-|TRBV28|-|TRBJ1-2
CASSLGRLDYGYTF
TGTGCCAGCAGTTTAGGCAGGTTGGACTATGGCTACACCTTC
>-|TRBV21-1|-|TRBJ1-5
CASSMRTGGNQPQHF
TGTGCCAGCAGTATGAGGACAGGGGGCAATCAGCCCCAGCATTTT
>TRBD2|TRBV7-9|-|TRBJ2-7
CASSPGLAEQYF
TGTGCCAGCAGCCCGGGACTAGCGGAGCAGTACTTC
>-|TRBV5-6|-|TRBJ2-7
CASSFSAGSPEQYF
TGTGCCAGCAGCTTTAGCGCGGGGAGCCCCGAGCAGTACTTC
>-|TRBV18|-|TRBJ1-1
CASSPNTGANTEAFF
TGTGCCAGCTCACCAAACACGGGAGCAAACACTGAAGCTTTCTTT
>-|TRBV12-1|-|TRBJ2-3
CASSRCSGSSTDTQYF
TGTGCCAGCAGCCGCTGTAGCGGGTCTAGCACAGATACGCAGTATTTT
>TRBD1|TRBV28|few|TRBJ1-5
CASRDRVQPQHF
TGTGCCAGCAGAGACAGGGTTCAGCCCCAGCATTTT
>-|TRBV4-2|-|TRBJ2-3
CASSQEGGTDTQYF
TGTGCCAGCAGCCAAGAAGGGGGAACAGATACGCAGTATTTT
>-|TRBV28|-|TRBJ1-2
CASSLTTATPNYGYTF
TGTGCCAGCAGTTTAACCACCGCTACTCCTAACTATGGCTACACCTTC
>TRBD2|TRBV29-1|-|TRBJ2-1
CSVEGLAGGLNEQFF
TGCAGCGTTGAAGGTTTAGCGGGAGGGCTCAATGAGCAGTTCTTC
>-|TRBV7-2|-|TRBJ2-7
CASSSTRSYEQYF
TGTGCCAGCAGCTCAACTAGGTCCTACGAGCAGTACTTC
>-|TRBV19|-|TRBJ1-1
CASRPGHRVSTEAFF
TGTGCCAGTAGACCGGGACATAGGGTTTCCACTGAAGCTTTCTTT
>TRBD1|TRBV2|few|TRBJ1-2
CASRGQGLDGYTF
TGTGCCAGCAGAGGACAGGGGCTCGATGGCTACACCTTC
>-|TRBV4-2|-|TRBJ1-6
CASSQDVLGSGSPLHF
TGTGCCAGCAGCCAAGATGTGTTGGGTTCGGGTTCGCCCCTCCACTTT
>TRBD1|TRBV3-1/TRBV3-2|-|TRBJ2-5
CASSPGQGWETQYF
TGTGCCAGCAGCCCGGGACAGGGTTGGGAGACCCAGTACTTC
>TRBD1|TRBV12-3/TRBV12-4|-|TRBJ1-6
CASSLALGQPLHF
TGTGCCAGCAGTTTAGCGCTGGGACAGCCCCTCCACTTT
>TRBD1|TRBV6-6|-|TRBJ1-6
CASRDRGPLHF
TGTGCCAGCAGAGACAGGGGTCCCCTCCACTTT